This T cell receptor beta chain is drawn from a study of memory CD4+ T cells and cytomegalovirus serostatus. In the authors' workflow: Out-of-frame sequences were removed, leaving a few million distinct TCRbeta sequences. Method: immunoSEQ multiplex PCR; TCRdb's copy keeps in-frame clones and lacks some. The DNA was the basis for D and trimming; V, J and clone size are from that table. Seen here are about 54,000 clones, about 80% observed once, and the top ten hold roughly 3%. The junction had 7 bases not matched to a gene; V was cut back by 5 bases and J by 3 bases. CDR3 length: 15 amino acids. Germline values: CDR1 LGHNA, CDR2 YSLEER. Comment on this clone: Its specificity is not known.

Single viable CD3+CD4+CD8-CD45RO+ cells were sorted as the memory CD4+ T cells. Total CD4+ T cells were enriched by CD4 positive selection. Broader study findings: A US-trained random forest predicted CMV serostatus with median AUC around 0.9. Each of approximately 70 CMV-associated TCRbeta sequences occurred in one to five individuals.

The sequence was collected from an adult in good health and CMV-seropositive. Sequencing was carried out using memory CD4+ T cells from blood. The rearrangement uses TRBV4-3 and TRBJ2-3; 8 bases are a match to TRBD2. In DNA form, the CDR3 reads TGCGCCAGCAGCAAAGCGGGAGTCGGTACAGATACGCAGTATTTT. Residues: CASSKAGVGTDTQYF.